The 6 T cell receptor beta chains below come from one sample, sequenced in a study of neurological immune-mediated disorders (dated by TCRdb to the late 2010s). Receptors were amplified or captured by 5' RACE. Sequenced using an Illumina HiSeq 2500. The raw public data were reprocessed by TCRdb itself: fastp quality trimming at Q25, MiXCR clonotype calling, in-frame beta chains only. A single entry per CDR3 protein holds the most common genes and DNA from its merged rows. This sample is represented by approximately 50,000 distinct CDR3 sequences; approximately 10% of them were singletons. About 5.2% of the sample is held by the ten biggest clonotypes. The specimen sequenced was PBMCs. The receptors come from a man aged 70-80 years with HTLV-1-associated myelopathy (HAM/TSP).

At least ten counts were recorded for this clonotype. This chain uses TRBV5-5 with TRBJ2-3; perhaps TRBD1 as D (8 bases). From germline, CDR1 is SGHKS and CDR2 YYEKEE (reference sequence). The CDR3 loop spans 16 amino acids. V was shortened by 9 bases and J by 2 bases, with 22 bases between the two germline ends. CDR3 loop: CATSGGAGASTDTQYF. CDR3 sequence (DNA): TGTGCCACCTCAGGGGGCGCGGGAGCGTCCACAGATACGCAGTATTTT. Looking up the rest from reference TRBV5-5 and TRBJ2-3 gives the full variable domain: DAGVTQSPTHLIKTRGQQVTLRCSPISGHKSVSWYQQVLGQGPQFIFQYYEKEERGRGNFPDRFSARQFPNYSSELNVNALLLGDSALYLCATSGGAGASTDTQYFGPGTRLTVL.

In the case of this clonotype: This may stem from a read error, because a much larger clone lies one nucleotide away. The chain links TRBV7-2 to TRBJ1-5, with D perhaps matching TRBD1 (6 bases). The CDR3 loop spans 13 amino acids. The germline CDR1 and CDR2 sequences are SGHTA and FQGNSA. The V and J ends lost 8 bases and 4 bases respectively, with 12 bases between them. CDR3 in DNA: TGTGCCAGCGCAGGGGTTAGGAATCAGCCCCAGCATTTT. This gives the protein CASAGVRNQPQHF.

The sample holds many counts of this clonotype. This chain joins TRBV6-2 or TRBV6-3 and TRBJ2-5; D possibly corresponds to TRBD2 (5 bases). V was cut by 0 bases and J by 5 bases, with 10 bases left in between. CDR3 size: 14 residues. Germline loops: CDR1 MNHEY, CDR2 SVGEGT. CDR3: CASSYSSRGETQYF. The CDR3, as DNA: TGTGCCAGCAGTTACTCTTCCCGAGGGGAGACCCAGTACTTC.

This clonotype has a handful of counts. The V gene is TRBV7-6, the J gene TRBJ1-1; D may be TRBD1 (6 bases). V was clipped by 5 bases and J by 1 base, with 14 bases between them. This CDR3 has 15 amino acids. CDR1 SGHVS and CDR2 FNYEAQ come from the germline V gene. CDR3 amino acids: CASSPRGGENTEAFF. The CDR3 DNA reads TGTGCCAGCAGCCCTAGGGGGGGGGAGAACACTGAAGCTTTCTTT.

This clonotype was detected ten times or more. The V call is TRBV7-3, the J call TRBJ2-6; D unresolved. The CDR3 has 16 amino acids. Trimming took 3 bases from V and 0 from J, leaving 9 bases between them. Per germline, CDR1 SGHTA and CDR2 FQGTGA. The CDR3 is CASSFSSLSGANVLTF. CDR3 nucleotides: TGTGCCAGCAGCTTCTCCAGTCTCTCTGGGGCCAACGTCCTGACTTTC.

The table lists this clonotype with many counts. The rearrangement links TRBV7-8 to TRBJ2-3; the D gene could be TRBD1 or TRBD2 (6 bases each). The ends were cut back, 4 bases at V and 14 bases at J, with 16 bases in the middle. Germline CDR1 reads SGHVS; CDR2 reads FQNEAQ. CDR3 length equals 12 residues. The chain's CDR3 is CASSSRAWGAYF. The CDR3 nucleotides are TGTGCCAGCAGCTCCCGAGCGTGGGGGGCGTATTTT.